This T cell receptor beta chain stems from a study of regulatory T cells in long-lasting Graves disease. General study findings and limits: Relative to new patients (roughly 970), persistent patients exhibited greater sharing of public clonotypes (around 3,000). The TCR repertoire of persistent Graves' patients was less diverse than that of newly diagnosed ones.

Indicated time point: newly diagnosed GD, antithyroid drugs for less than 3 months. PBMCs were the source of the RNA used for TCR sequencing. HTBI primers from iRepertoire and Arm-PCR of CDR3 regions yielded the TCR beta libraries. In the original processing: Analysis of the samples identified approximately 63 TRBV and around 13 TRBJ segments. TCRdb processed the multiplex PCR reads anew with MiXCR; each CDR3 protein has one entry. The authors' filters were not applied to this entry. The repertoire holds hundreds of thousands of distinct CDR3 sequences, with approximately 16% as singletons. This clonotype was counted many times. Its specificity is not known. Trimming at V came to 8 bases and at J to 5 bases, leaving 16 bases not matched to a gene. This CDR3 is 18 amino acids long. Looked up from germline, CDR1 is MDHEN and CDR2 is SYDVKM. This sample was also put to use in a study of T cells in Graves' hyperthyroidism and ophthalmopathy.

This clonotype was obtained from a woman aged 35 to 59 with Graves disease. The genes are TRBV28 and TRBJ2-3; 13 nucleotides agree with TRBD2. This sample comprised peripheral blood mononuclear cells (PBMCs), obtained at new diagnosis, from a patient treated with antithyroid drugs. The CDR3 region is CASVRNPGLAGRRDTQYF. The CDR3 region has the DNA TGTGCCAGCGTGAGAAACCCGGGACTAGCGGGGAGGAGAGATACGCAGTATTTT. The variable domain in full, with the rest retrieved from reference TRBV28 and TRBJ2-3, is DVKVTQSSRYLVKRTGEKVFLECVQDMDHENMFWYRQDPGLGLRLIYFSYDVKMKEKGDIPEGYSVSREKKERFSLILESASTNQTSMYLCASVRNPGLAGRRDTQYFGPGTRLTVL.